The clone carrying this T cell receptor (beta chain) was observed many times. Antigen unknown. Per germline, CDR1 MDHEN and CDR2 SYDVKM. The CDR3 covers 14 residues. The ends were cut back, 3 bases at V and 8 bases at J, with 11 bases in the middle. TCRdb reprocessed the 5' RACE reads via MiXCR and lists one record per CDR3 protein. Among around 100,000 distinct CDR3 sequences listed, approximately 4% were seen once. The data belong to a study of spatial heterogeneity in lung cancer. Study-wide results and limits: It was found that expanded intratumoral alpha and beta TCR counts tracked tumor mutation counts.

The time point: sample taken at primary tumor resection. Researchers sequenced whole RNA taken from tumor, nontumor lung or frozen PBMC without sorting. This sequence was found in a male donor with early-stage non-small cell lung cancer. The chain is built from TRBV28 and TRBJ1-6; D may be TRBD1 (5 bases). The material sequenced was lung tumor tissue, taken at surgery. The CDR3 bases are TGTGCCAGCAGTTTTACAGGTTACGATTCACCCCTCCACTTT. This codes for CASSFTGYDSPLHF.